The clone carrying this T cell receptor beta chain has at least ten counts. The antigen is not known. The protocol attached unique molecular identifiers to individual cDNA molecules. TCRdb ran MiXCR on the 5' RACE reads and lists one entry per CDR3 protein. The table lists about 30,000 distinct CDR3 sequences, approximately 6% of them singletons, with roughly 6.5% in the top ten. The entry originates in a study of early T cells in non-severe SARS-CoV-2 infection. Study-wide context: Bulk RNA from unsorted whole blood was sequenced; chains were unpaired.

Findings of the study overall: Anti-spike CD8 responses were favored by VDJdb matching, which missed private and CD4 specificities.

The germline gives CDR1 SEHNR, CDR2 FQNEAQ (reference sequence). V was cut by 5 bases and J by 0 bases, with 11 bases left in between. CDR3 size: 14 residues. The sequence came from an adult who was a healthcare worker with PCR-confirmed SARS-CoV-2 infection or an uninfected control (not recorded which). This chain joins TRBV7-9 and TRBJ2-7, with D possibly being TRBD1 or TRBD2 (5 bases each). Sequencing was done on a sample of whole blood. The CDR3 sequence is CASSPVGDSYEQYF. The CDR3 DNA is TGTGCCAGCAGCCCGGTGGGGGACTCCTACGAGCAGTACTTC.